This TCR beta chain was captured by sequencing in a study of control samples from healthy donors and cancer patients. The V and J ends lost 4 bases and 2 bases, in that order; junction bases with no gene match: 7. CDR1 MGHRA and CDR2 YSYEKL come from the germline V gene. The CDR3 length is 16 residues. Sequencing used immunoSEQ multiplex PCR; TCRdb keeps in-frame clones, though not all of them. The sample has 150,000 or so clones; around 95% are singletons. The specimen was blood. The sequence was collected from a woman aged 40 to 55 in good health. The genes are TRBV4-1 and TRBJ2-5; 10 bases are a match to TRBD2. In nucleotides, the CDR3 is TGCGCCAGCAGCCCTAGGACTAGCGGAGAACAAGAGACCCAGTACTTC. The encoded protein is CASSPRTSGEQETQYF.